What follows are 3 T cell receptor beta chains derived from one specimen sequenced in a study of cytomegalovirus exposure and HLA in healthy donors. The PCR ran on 60 Vbeta and 13 Jbeta primers. The table came from immunoSEQ multiplex PCR; TCRdb's copy has only in-frame clones and leaves some out. The sample has 65,000 to 95,000 clones; 78% are singletons. The sequencing sample was made of PBMCs. The receptors were sampled from a male donor in good health and CMV-seropositive.

The chain has TRBV5-8 and TRBJ2-1; weak D call: TRBD2 (5 bases). The V end lost 0 bases, the J end lost 0 bases, and 13 bases lay between the germline ends. The CDR3 has 17 amino acids. Germline V CDR1 and CDR2: SGHTS, YDEGEE. CDR3 in amino acids: CASSLAPLAGSYNEQFF. For the CDR3, the DNA is TGTGCCAGCAGCTTGGCCCCTCTAGCTGGCTCCTACAATGAGCAGTTCTTC.

The V gene is TRBV7-9, the J gene TRBJ1-1, with D maybe TRBD1 (6 bases). With 5 bases removed from V and 8 bases from J, the gap between germline ends came to 21 bases. The CDR3 totals 15 residues. CDR1 SEHNR and CDR2 FQNEAQ come from the germline V gene (reference sequence). CDR3 residues: CASSDHGGAGSEAFF. The CDR3 nucleotides read TGTGCCAGCAGCGATCACGGGGGGGCTGGGTCGGAAGCTTTCTTT. Based on the CDR3 plus reference TRBV7-9 and TRBJ1-1, the full variable domain is DTGVSQNPRHKITKRGQNVTFRCDPISEHNRLYWYRQTLGQGPEFLTYFQNEAQLEKSRLLSDRFSAERPKGSFSTLEIQRTEQGDSAMYLCASSDHGGAGSEAFFGQGTRLTVV.

The chain couples TRBV7-9 to TRBJ2-7, with D maybe TRBD2 (5 bases). V lost 6 bases and J 3 bases, leaving 15 bases between the germline ends. Germline V gene sequence: CDR1 SEHNR, CDR2 FQNEAQ (reference sequence). The CDR3 is 14 residues long. CDR3 sequence: CASSTRTGFYEQYF. The CDR3 DNA sequence: TGTGCCAGCAGTACAAGGACTGGCTTCTACGAGCAGTACTTC.